This TCR beta chain was recovered during a study of cytomegalovirus exposure and HLA in healthy donors. The overall study: Samples from HLA-typed donors yielded about 86 million unique TCRs in an early data release. Ancestry clustering placed 81% of roughly 410 genotyped donors in the Caucasian-associated cluster.

In the PCR, 60 Vbeta and 13 Jbeta primers were used. Data came from immunoSEQ multiplex PCR; TCRdb stores just in-frame clones and leaves some out. Of 150,000 to 200,000 clones in the sample, around nine tenths were seen once. The CDR3 is 15 amino acids. CDR1 is MNHEY, CDR2 SMNVEV, per germline (reference sequence). With 3 bases clipped from V and 0 bases from J, the junction kept 5 bases outside the gene matches. The rearrangement links TRBV27 to TRBJ2-7, with 7 bases identical to TRBD2. The specimen was PBMCs. The sequence derives from a woman under 30 in good health and CMV-seronegative. The DNA for the CDR3 is TGTGCCAGCAGTTTGCTAGCGGAGAGCTCCTACGAGCAGTACTTC. The encoded protein is CASSLLAESSYEQYF.